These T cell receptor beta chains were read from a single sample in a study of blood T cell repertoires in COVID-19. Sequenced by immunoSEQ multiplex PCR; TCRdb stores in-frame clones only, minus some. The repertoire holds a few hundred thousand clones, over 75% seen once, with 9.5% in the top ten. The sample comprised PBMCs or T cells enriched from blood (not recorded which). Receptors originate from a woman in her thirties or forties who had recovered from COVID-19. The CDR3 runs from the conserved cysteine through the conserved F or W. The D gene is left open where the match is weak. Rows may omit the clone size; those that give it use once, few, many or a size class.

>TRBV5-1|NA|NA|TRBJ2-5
TGCGCCAGCAGCTTGGGCCAGGGTAAAGAGACCCAGTACTTC
CASSLGQGKETQYF
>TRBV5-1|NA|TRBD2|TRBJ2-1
TGCGCCAGCAGCCCGCTAGCGGGGGGGCCCGAGAGGGGGTTCTTC
CASSPLAGGPERGFF
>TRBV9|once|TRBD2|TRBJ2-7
TGTGCCAGCAGCGGGGGTGGGGCGGGAGCCTCCTACGAGCAGTACTTC
CASSGGGAGASYEQYF
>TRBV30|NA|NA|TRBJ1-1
TGTGCCTGGAAGGAGGGAGGTGAAGCTTTCTTT
CAWKEGGEAFF
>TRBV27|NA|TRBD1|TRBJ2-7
TGTGCCAGCAGTCACCGGGACAGTCTCTTCGAGCAGTACTTC
CASSHRDSLFEQYF
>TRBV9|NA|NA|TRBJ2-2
TGTGCCAGCAGCGTAGGTTACGGGGAGCTGTTTTTT
CASSVGYGELFF
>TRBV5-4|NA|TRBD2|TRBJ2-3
TGTGCCAGCAGCCCGAGCGGGAGGGTCGAAGATACGCAGTATTTT
CASSPSGRVEDTQYF
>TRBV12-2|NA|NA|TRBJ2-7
TGTGCAAGTCGGTCCGAGACAGGGGGGGAGACCTACGAGCAGTACTTC
CASRSETGGETYEQYF
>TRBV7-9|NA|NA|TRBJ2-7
TGTGCCAGCAGCTTCCCCGGGGACACCACCTACGAGCAGTACTTC
CASSFPGDTTYEQYF
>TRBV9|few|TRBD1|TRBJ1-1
TGTGCCAGCAGCGGTAGACAGGGGAGGACTGAAGCTTTCTTT
CASSGRQGRTEAFF
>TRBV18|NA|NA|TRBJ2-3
TGTGCCAGCTCACTAGAGGTACGGGATACGCAGTATTTT
CASSLEVRDTQYF
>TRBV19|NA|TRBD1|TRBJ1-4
TGTGCCAGTAGTATAGCGGCGGGACAGAATGAAAAACTGTTTTTT
CASSIAAGQNEKLFF
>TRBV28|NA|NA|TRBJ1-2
TGTGCCAGCAGGCCGGGGGGGGACTGGTATGGCTACACCTTC
CASRPGGDWYGYTF
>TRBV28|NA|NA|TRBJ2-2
TGTGCCAGCAGTTTACAGGGGAGGGTCACCGGGGAGCTGTTTTTT
CASSLQGRVTGELFF
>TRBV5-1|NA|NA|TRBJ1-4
TGCGCCAGCAGCTTGGAGCAGGGATGGAATGAAAAACTGTTTTTT
CASSLEQGWNEKLFF
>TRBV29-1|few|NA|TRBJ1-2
TGCAGCGTTATGGGGGGATTTAACTATGGCTACACCTTC
CSVMGGFNYGYTF
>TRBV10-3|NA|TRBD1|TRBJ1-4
TGTGCCATCAGTGAACAGCTAGGGGACAGGGATAATGAAAAACTGTTTTTT
CAISEQLGDRDNEKLFF
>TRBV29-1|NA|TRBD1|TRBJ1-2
TGCAGCGTCGACAGGGACTATGGCTACACCTTC
CSVDRDYGYTF
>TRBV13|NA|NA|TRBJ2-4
TGTGCCAGCAGCTTATGGGCCGCCAAAAACATTCAGTACTTC
CASSLWAAKNIQYF
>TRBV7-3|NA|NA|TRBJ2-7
TGTGCCAGCAGCTCGGGTATGGGCGAGCAGTACTTC
CASSSGMGEQYF
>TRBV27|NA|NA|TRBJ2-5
TGTGCCAGCAGCCCCAGACTGCGGGCCACGGAGGAGACCCAGTACTTC
CASSPRLRATEETQYF
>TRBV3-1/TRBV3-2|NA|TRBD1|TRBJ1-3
TGTGCCAGCAGCCAAGCGGGACAGCCATCCCCCATATATTTT
CASSQAGQPSPIYF
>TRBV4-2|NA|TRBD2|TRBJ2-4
TGTGCCAGCAGCCAAGGGGGACTAGCTGAAGCCAAAAACATTCAGTACTTC
CASSQGGLAEAKNIQYF
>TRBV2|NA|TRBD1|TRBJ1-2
TGTGCCAGCATACCGCCGACACAGGGGACCTATGGCTACACCTTC
CASIPPTQGTYGYTF
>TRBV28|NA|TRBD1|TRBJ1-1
TGTGCCAGCAGGATCGACAGGGGATTCGGTGAAGCTTTCTTT
CASRIDRGFGEAFF
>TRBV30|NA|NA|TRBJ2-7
TGTGCTGGCGAGGGGGGGCCTCGGGACGAGCAGTACTTC
CAGEGGPRDEQYF
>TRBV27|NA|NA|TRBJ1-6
TGTGCCAGCAGTTCGATCTACTCCGATAATTCACCCCTCCACTTT
CASSSIYSDNSPLHF
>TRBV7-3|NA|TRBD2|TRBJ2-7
TGTGCCAGCAGCCCCAGGGGGGCGGGAGGGCCTGACGAGCAGTACTTC
CASSPRGAGGPDEQYF
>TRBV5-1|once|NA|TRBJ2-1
TGCGCCAGCAGCTTGGCAGGGCTTGGGTCGGAGCAGTTCTTC
CASSLAGLGSEQFF
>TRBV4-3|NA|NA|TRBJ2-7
TGCGCCAGCAGCCAGATGGAGAGCCGCGAACAGTACTTC
CASSQMESREQYF
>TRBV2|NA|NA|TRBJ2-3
TGTGCCAGCAGTGAAGTCGGAGCGGAGACAGATACGCAGTATTTT
CASSEVGAETDTQYF
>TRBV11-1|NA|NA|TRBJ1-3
TGTGCCAGCGGGGAACAGGGTCTCCGCTCTGGAAACACCATATATTTT
CASGEQGLRSGNTIYF
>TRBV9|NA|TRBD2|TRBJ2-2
TGTGCCAGCAGCGTCTCACTAGCGGGGGACACCGGGGAGCTGTTTTTT
CASSVSLAGDTGELFF
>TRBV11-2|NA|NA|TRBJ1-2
TGTGCCAGCAGCCTAGTGGCACAGGCGGACTATGGCTACACCTTC
CASSLVAQADYGYTF
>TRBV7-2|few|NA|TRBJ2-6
TGTGCCAGCAGCTTAGCCAGGGTCGGGGCCAACGTCCTGACTTTC
CASSLARVGANVLTF